These 29 T cell receptor beta chains share one sample of origin, sequenced in a study of shared clonotypes between healthy human individuals. Assay: immunoSEQ multiplex PCR; the TCRdb copy retains only in-frame clones and omits some. The sample gives about 2.3 million clones, 85% to 95% of which show up once; 0.3% to 0.45% is in the top ten. Material for sequencing was naive CD4+ T cells from PBMCs. Subset of the sample: CD45RA+ positively selected. These TCRs come from a man between 18 and 29 years old in good health. Some clones in this sample may be carry-over from other donors' samples.

This rearrangement joins TRBV4-2 to TRBJ2-2; tentative D call: TRBD2 (5 bases). The germline gives CDR1 LGHNA, CDR2 YNFKEQ. CDR3 length: 15 amino acids. V gave up 5 bases and J gave up 4 bases, with 14 bases separating them. CDR3 region: CASSSPGSATGELFF. The CDR3 region has the DNA TGTGCCAGCAGCTCCCCGGGATCGGCCACCGGGGAGCTGTTTTTT.

This chain uses TRBV5-1 with TRBJ1-1; no definite D call. This CDR3 is 16 amino acids long. The V gene lost 0 bases and the J gene lost 5 bases, with 17 bases spanning the gap. The germline V gene has CDR1 SGHRS and CDR2 YFSETQ. CDR3 sequence (DNA): TGCGCCAGCAGCTTGGGGAGGGAGAGGTACCAAACTGAAGCTTTCTTT. This sequence encodes CASSLGRERYQTEAFF.

As for this clone: The sample carries other DNA sequences with the same CDR3. The chain couples TRBV21-1 to TRBJ2-1. TRBV21-1 is annotated as a pseudogene. The CDR3 extends over 13 amino acids. The CDR3 bases are TGTGCCAGCAGCAAGGCGAGTTATAATGAGCAGTTCTTC. The encoded protein is CASSKASYNEQFF.

The V call is TRBV29-1, the J call TRBJ2-5; 9 bases match TRBD2. The length of the CDR3 is 14 residues. Germline loops: CDR1 SQVTM, CDR2 ANQGSEA. Trimming took 6 bases from V and 4 from J; bases not matched to a gene: 9. The CDR3 sequence: CSVGLAGEGETQYF. The DNA of the CDR3 is TGCAGCGTGGGACTAGCCGGAGAAGGAGAGACCCAGTACTTC.

The CDR3 DNA reads TGTGCTAGTGGTTTCATCGAACCGGGACAGGGGGCCTACGAGCAGTACTTC. This translates into CASGFIEPGQGAYEQYF. The chain recombines TRBV12-5 with TRBJ2-7, with TRBD1 matching 11 bases. The trim removed 3 bases at V and 2 bases at J, leaving 9 bases unmatched. This CDR3 contains 17 residues. Germline CDR1 is LGHNT and CDR2 is FRNRAP. The full variable domain, its missing parts supplied by reference TRBV12-5 and TRBJ2-7, is DARVTQTPRHKVTEMGQEVTMRCQPILGHNTVFWYRQTMMQGLELLAYFRNRAPLDDSGMPKDRFSAEMPDATLATLKIQPSEPRDSAVYFCASGFIEPGQGAYEQYFGPGTRLTVT.

V usage is TRBV7-2 and J usage is TRBJ1-5; D is possibly TRBD1 (5 bases). V was cut by 4 bases and J by 2 bases, with 12 bases left in between. CDR1 is SGHTA and CDR2 is FQGNSA in the germline V gene. The CDR3 covers 15 residues. The CDR3: CASSSIGVRNQPQHF. CDR3 DNA sequence: TGTGCCAGCAGCTCCATAGGGGTCCGCAATCAGCCCCAGCATTTT.

V usage is TRBV4-2 and J usage is TRBJ2-7, with D possibly TRBD2 on 5 matching bases. The CDR3 spans 15 residues. In germline, CDR1 is LGHNA, CDR2 YNFKEQ. Trimming removed 0 bases at V and 2 bases at J, with 11 bases between. The DNA of the CDR3 is TGTGCCAGCAGCCAAGATTTTTTGCGGGCCTACGAGCAGTACTTC. Protein sequence: CASSQDFLRAYEQYF.

This clone appeared a single time. The chain has TRBV25-1 and TRBJ2-5; no definite D call. V lost 3 bases and J 5 bases, leaving 13 bases between the germline ends. CDR3 length: 14 amino acids. Germline V CDR1 and CDR2: MGHDK, SYGVNS. The CDR3 DNA is TGTGCCAGCAGTGATTATGGGGTTTTGGAGACCCAGTACTTC. It is translated as CASSDYGVLETQYF.

V and J are TRBV5-4 and TRBJ2-7; no clear D gene. V gave up 0 bases and J gave up 0 bases, with 10 bases separating them. Looked up from germline, CDR1 is SGHNT and CDR2 is YYREEE (reference sequence). This CDR3 comprises 15 residues. CDR3 sequence (DNA): TGTGCCAGCAGCTTGGTAGCTGGCCGCTCCTACGAGCAGTACTTC. The encoded protein is CASSLVAGRSYEQYF.

The V gene is TRBV7-2, the J gene TRBJ2-2; D is possibly TRBD1 or TRBD2 (6 bases each). V was trimmed by 3 bases and J by 8 bases, leaving 10 bases between them. Germline CDR1 and CDR2: SGHTA and FQGNSA. The CDR3 consists of 13 residues. In DNA form, the CDR3 reads TGTGCCAGCAGCTTGGGGGGCCTAGGGGAGCTGTTTTTT. It translates to CASSLGGLGELFF.

This chain connects TRBV7-8 to TRBJ2-7; possible D gene TRBD1, 6 bases. The CDR3 is 15 amino acids. V gave up 6 bases and J gave up 2 bases, with 17 bases separating them. CDR1 and CDR2 from the germline V gene are SGHVS and FQNEAQ. The DNA for the CDR3 is TGTGCCAGCAGTGGTGGGCAGGGGCTCCCCTACGAGCAGTACTTC. Translated: CASSGGQGLPYEQYF. The full variable domain, completed using reference TRBV7-8 and TRBJ2-7, is GAGVSQSPRYKVAKRGQDVALRCDPISGHVSLFWYQQALGQGPEFLTYFQNEAQLDKSGLPSDRFFAERPEGSVSTLKIQRTQQEDSAVYLCASSGGQGLPYEQYFGPGTRLTVT.

The V and J genes are TRBV5-1 and TRBJ1-1, with 8 bases matching TRBD1. The CDR3 covers 14 residues. The ends lost 5 bases at V and 6 bases at J; junction bases unmatched: 9. Germline loops: CDR1 SGHRS, CDR2 YFSETQ. CDR3 nucleotide sequence: TGCGCCAGCAGGAGTCCGGGACAGGAGTCTGAAGCTTTCTTT. Translating gives CASRSPGQESEAFF. The full variable domain, in which reference TRBV5-1 and TRBJ1-1 provide the parts outside the CDR3, is KAGVTQTPRYLIKTRGQQVTLSCSPISGHRSVSWYQQTPGQGLQFLFEYFSETQRNKGNFPGRFSGRQFSNSRSEMNVSTLELGDSALYLCASRSPGQESEAFFGQGTRLTVV.

This chain joins TRBV5-4 and TRBJ2-2; 9 positions agree with TRBD2. The germline CDR1 and CDR2 sequences are SGHNT and YYREEE (reference sequence). The J segment lost 5 bases and the V segment lost 1 base, leaving 3 bases of the junction unmatched. This CDR3 has 15 amino acids. CDR3 amino acids: CASSLSSGRTGELFF. CDR3 DNA sequence: TGTGCCAGCAGCTTGTCGAGCGGGAGGACCGGGGAGCTGTTTTTT.

The chain recombines TRBV28 with TRBJ2-7; TRBD2 aligns across 7 bases. V lost 3 bases to trimming and J lost 7 bases; unmatched junction nucleotides: 3. The CDR3 sequence is 12 residues long. Germline CDR1 reads MDHEN; CDR2 reads SYDVKM. The CDR3 DNA reads as TGTGCCAGCAGTTTCTGGGGGGGAGAGCAGTACTTC. This encodes CASSFWGGEQYF. Combining the CDR3 with reference TRBV28 and TRBJ2-7 gives the whole variable domain DVKVTQSSRYLVKRTGEKVFLECVQDMDHENMFWYRQDPGLGLRLIYFSYDVKMKEKGDIPEGYSVSREKKERFSLILESASTNQTSMYLCASSFWGGEQYFGPGTRLTVT.

The chain couples TRBV6-1 to TRBJ2-1, with 12 bases lining up with TRBD2. Germline values: CDR1 MNHNS, CDR2 SASEGT. With V trimmed by 7 bases and J by 4 bases, 2 bases remained unmatched. CDR3 size: 14 residues. As DNA, the CDR3 is TGTGCCAGCACCGGACTAGCGGGGTACAATGAGCAGTTCTTC. This translates into CASTGLAGYNEQFF.

The rearrangement uses TRBV10-2 and TRBJ2-3, with 11 bases fitting TRBD2. The germline V gene has CDR1 WSHSY and CDR2 SAAADI. Trimming at V came to 6 bases and at J to 0 bases, leaving 5 bases not matched to a gene. The CDR3 totals 16 residues. The CDR3 region is CASRTSGVTSTDTQYF. For the CDR3, the DNA is TGCGCCAGCAGGACTAGCGGGGTTACTAGCACAGATACGCAGTATTTT.

The chain carries TRBV5-1 and TRBJ2-7; no definite D call. The CDR3 covers 16 residues. The germline V and J ends were trimmed by 4 bases and 2 bases, with 19 bases remaining between them. The germline V gene encodes CDR1 SGHRS and CDR2 YFSETQ. The CDR3 DNA is TGCGCCAGCAGCCCCGAACCATTAGGAACTGCCTACGAGCAGTACTTC. Translation: CASSPEPLGTAYEQYF.

This chain uses TRBV6-6 with TRBJ2-7, with a tentative D call TRBD2 (5 bases). Germline V gene lookup returns CDR1 MNHNY and CDR2 SVGAGI (reference sequence). The CDR3 loop spans 14 amino acids. The V end lost 6 bases, the J end lost 4 bases, and 16 bases lay between the germline ends. CDR3 in amino acids: CASRNPGVRYEQYF. The CDR3 DNA sequence: TGTGCCAGCAGAAACCCCGGGGTTAGATACGAGCAGTACTTC.

This rearrangement joins TRBV5-4 to TRBJ2-2; tentatively, D is TRBD1 (6 bases). Trimming left V 1 base short and J 1 base short, with 17 bases between. This CDR3 contains 18 residues. Germline CDR1 SGHNT, CDR2 YYREEE (reference sequence). Written as DNA, the CDR3 is TGTGCCAGCAGCTTGTACCCAGGGGCCTACCTGAACACCGGGGAGCTGTTTTTT. This sequence encodes CASSLYPGAYLNTGELFF. Full variable domain (outside the CDR3, taken from reference TRBV5-4 and TRBJ2-2): ETGVTQSPTHLIKTRGQQVTLRCSSQSGHNTVSWYQQALGQGPQFIFQYYREEENGRGNFPPRFSGLQFPNYSSELNVNALELDDSALYLCASSLYPGAYLNTGELFFGEGSRLTVL.

The chain has TRBV7-2 and TRBJ2-1; tentatively, D is TRBD2 (5 bases). V lost 2 bases and J lost 8, with 10 bases in between. Germline CDR1 reads SGHTA; CDR2 reads FQGNSA. The CDR3 is made up of 13 amino acids. CDR3 amino acids: CASSLRAGDEQFF. The CDR3 nucleotides read TGTGCCAGCAGCTTAAGGGCCGGGGATGAGCAGTTCTTC.

The chain employs TRBV14 and TRBJ2-1, with D perhaps matching TRBD1 (9 bases). Trimming shortened V by 4 bases and J by 4 bases, and 23 bases separated the two germline ends. The length of the CDR3 is 18 residues. CDR1 SGHDN and CDR2 FVKESK come from the germline V gene. CDR3 region: CASSRDRELADPYNEQFF. The CDR3 DNA reads as TGTGCCAGCAGCCGGGACAGGGAACTAGCGGATCCATACAATGAGCAGTTCTTC.

This chain joins TRBV28 and TRBJ1-4, with D perhaps matching TRBD1 (5 bases). Germline V gene lookup returns CDR1 MDHEN and CDR2 SYDVKM. Trimming pared 8 bases from V and 0 bases from J, leaving 13 bases between. This CDR3 is built from 15 residues. CDR3 amino acids: CASHAVGATNEKLFF. The CDR3 nucleotides read TGTGCCAGCCATGCCGTAGGGGCAACTAATGAAAAACTGTTTTTT.

The chain carries TRBV11-2 and TRBJ2-1, with TRBD2 matching 9 bases. J gave up 2 bases and V 6 bases, and 8 bases lay outside the gene matches. This CDR3 has 16 residues. In germline, CDR1 is SGHAT, CDR2 FQNNGV. In DNA form, the CDR3 reads TGTGCCAGCAGACCTAGCGGGACGTTCCCCTACAATGAGCAGTTCTTC. Translating gives CASRPSGTFPYNEQFF.

The rearrangement joins TRBV4-1 to TRBJ1-3; D may be TRBD1 (6 bases). The germline V gene has CDR1 MGHRA and CDR2 YSYEKL. Deletions cut 2 bases from V and 2 bases from J, with 25 bases between. The CDR3 length is 20 residues. CDR3 region: CASSQYLVKPGARPGNTIYF. DNA for the CDR3: TGCGCCAGCAGCCAATACCTTGTTAAGCCGGGGGCGCGACCTGGAAACACCATATATTTT.

This sequence joins TRBV10-3 and TRBJ2-1, with a weak D call TRBD2 (5 bases). Trimming took off 6 bases at V and 0 bases at J, with 9 bases between the two ends. Per germline, CDR1 ENHRY and CDR2 SYGVKD. CDR3 length: 14 amino acids. The CDR3: CAIRDSRSYNEQFF. CDR3 sequence (DNA): TGTGCCATCAGGGACTCCCGCTCCTACAATGAGCAGTTCTTC.

The chain couples TRBV6-6 to TRBJ2-7; the D gene could be TRBD1 or TRBD2 (5 bases each). This CDR3 comprises 15 residues. V shed 6 bases and J shed 3 bases, with 18 bases lying between them. The germline V gene encodes CDR1 MNHNY and CDR2 SVGAGI (reference sequence). The CDR3 spells CASSPWGRAFYEQYF. DNA for the CDR3: TGTGCCAGCAGCCCCTGGGGGAGAGCCTTCTACGAGCAGTACTTC.

Details on this clone: The same CDR3 also results from other DNA sequences found in this sample. The chain combines TRBV9 with TRBJ2-3; D is unresolved. This CDR3 comprises 13 residues. V was clipped by 3 bases and J by 5 bases, with 10 bases between them. Germline V gene lookup returns CDR1 SGDLS and CDR2 YYNGEE. The CDR3 coding sequence is TGTGCCAGCAGCGACGGACGAGGAGATACGCAGTATTTT. Translating gives CASSDGRGDTQYF. The variable domain in full, with the rest retrieved from reference TRBV9 and TRBJ2-3, is DSGVTQTPKHLITATGQRVTLRCSPRSGDLSVYWYQQSLDQGLQFLIQYYNGEERAKGNILERFSAQQFPDLHSELNLSSLELGDSALYFCASSDGRGDTQYFGPGTRLTVL.

V and J are TRBV11-1 and TRBJ2-7, with D unresolved. Trimming took off 1 base at V and 4 bases at J, with 5 bases between the two ends. The germline CDR1 and CDR2 sequences are SGHAT and FQDESV (reference sequence). CDR3 size: 12 residues. CDR3 in amino acids: CASSLVGYEQYF. CDR3 nucleotide sequence: TGTGCCAGCAGCTTAGTGGGATACGAGCAGTACTTC.

The V gene is TRBV19, the J gene TRBJ1-5; D is perhaps TRBD1 (6 bases). The CDR3 has 17 amino acids. V dropped 0 bases and J dropped 5 bases, with 17 bases sitting between them. The germline V gene has CDR1 LNHDA and CDR2 SQIVND (reference sequence). The CDR3 sequence is CASSIDPMTGEDQPQHF. CDR3 in DNA: TGTGCCAGTAGTATAGATCCCATGACAGGTGAGGATCAGCCCCAGCATTTT.